This T cell receptor beta chain was sequenced for a study of beta chain features in type 1 diabetes. General study points: The study found moderately but significantly shorter TCRB CDR3s in all four CD4+ subsets of Type 1 diabetes patients.

Germline V gene data show CDR1 as MNHEY and CDR2 as SMNVEV (reference sequence). The CDR3 has 15 amino acids. V gave up 6 bases and J gave up 5 bases; unmatched junction bases: 7. Every bit of the isolated RNA underwent reverse transcription, so sequencing read expressed TCRB transcripts. Produced via immunoSEQ multiplex PCR; TCRdb's table is partial and in-frame only. The repertoire holds roughly 260,000 clones, with roughly 11% as singletons. This clone has a handful of counts. Its target is not known. The TCR was taken from a young man with type 1 diabetes. Specimen: naive CD4+ T cells from blood. The rearrangement uses TRBV27 and TRBJ1-4; 9 bases match TRBD1. The CDR3 DNA reads as TGTGCCAGCAGCGTTTCGGACAGGGGCAATGAAAAACTGTTTTTT. Translating gives CASSVSDRGNEKLFF.